These 22 T cell receptor beta chains came from one sample sequenced in a study of blood T cell repertoires in COVID-19. Data came from immunoSEQ multiplex PCR; TCRdb stores just in-frame clones and leaves some out. The sample yields about 230,000 clones, roughly 84% seen once. The sequencing sample was made of peripheral blood. These receptors were taken from a man aged 40-49 years with acute or convalescent COVID-19.

This sequence joins TRBV19 and TRBJ1-2; 8 bases line up with TRBD1. The CDR3 loop spans 15 amino acids. V was pared by 10 bases and J by 5 bases, with 15 bases of the junction left unmatched. Per germline, CDR1 LNHDA and CDR2 SQIVND (reference sequence). Here the CDR3 reads CATAYTTGVSYGYTF. The CDR3 DNA is TGTGCCACCGCGTATACGACAGGGGTATCATATGGCTACACCTTC.

The rearrangement joins TRBV12-3 or TRBV12-4 to TRBJ1-2; D is ambiguous. The CDR3 loop spans 13 amino acids. V shed 5 bases and J shed 8 bases, with 15 bases lying between them. In DNA, the CDR3 is TGTGCCAGCAGTCTTCTAGGACTGGGGGGCTACACCTTC. Encoded protein: CASSLLGLGGYTF.

This chain connects TRBV28 to TRBJ1-1; 7 bases fit TRBD1. The CDR3 is 15 amino acids. The V gene end was trimmed by 3 bases and the J gene end by 1 base; junction bases not matched to a gene: 5. The V gene's germline CDR1 is MDHEN and CDR2 SYDVKM. DNA of the CDR3: TGTGCCAGCAGTTTCCTCGACAGGGCGAACACTGAAGCTTTCTTT. It codes for CASSFLDRANTEAFF. Combining the CDR3 with reference TRBV28 and TRBJ1-1 gives the whole variable domain DVKVTQSSRYLVKRTGEKVFLECVQDMDHENMFWYRQDPGLGLRLIYFSYDVKMKEKGDIPEGYSVSREKKERFSLILESASTNQTSMYLCASSFLDRANTEAFFGQGTRLTVV.

CDR3 in amino acids: CASRDRDNTEAFF. In nucleotides, the CDR3 is TGTGCCAGCAGGGACAGGGACAACACTGAAGCTTTCTTT. The chain couples TRBV6-6 to TRBJ1-1; 8 bases fit TRBD1. Germline values: CDR1 MNHNY, CDR2 SVGAGI (reference sequence). J lost 2 bases, V lost 6 bases, and 2 bases had no gene match. The CDR3 runs to 13 residues.

The chain is built from TRBV6-5 and TRBJ2-1; 12 bases are shared with TRBD1. The CDR3 contains 15 residues. Germline values: CDR1 MNHEY, CDR2 SVGAGI. J was trimmed by 6 bases and V by 5 bases; bases with no gene match: 5. The CDR3 reads CASSQPGQGANEQFF. The CDR3, as DNA: TGTGCCAGCAGTCAACCGGGACAGGGGGCCAATGAGCAGTTCTTC.

This clone appeared once. The rearrangement links TRBV19 to TRBJ2-7; the match to TRBD2 covers 12 bases. Per the germline V gene, CDR1 is LNHDA and CDR2 is SQIVND (reference sequence). This CDR3 contains 17 residues. After removal of 1 base from V and 5 bases from J, the junction contained 9 bases not matched to a gene. The CDR3: CASSIAGTSGPLNEQYF. CDR3 DNA: TGTGCCAGTAGTATAGCCGGGACTAGCGGGCCGTTGAACGAGCAGTACTTC.

CDR3 sequence (DNA): TGTGCCAGCAGCTTGGGACTAGCGGCCCTCAGAGGCGAGCAGTACTTC. Translating it yields CASSLGLAALRGEQYF. This chain links TRBV5-4 with TRBJ2-7; TRBD2 matches at 9 bases. The CDR3 contains 16 residues. The J segment lost 6 bases and the V segment lost 0 bases, leaving 10 bases of the junction unmatched. Germline V gives CDR1 SGHNT, CDR2 YYREEE (reference sequence).

V usage is TRBV18 and J usage is TRBJ2-1; TRBD2 aligns across 8 bases. CDR1 and CDR2 (germline): KGHSH, LQKENI. Losses at the gene ends were 1 base for V and 8 bases for J; bases not matched to a gene: 13. The CDR3 runs to 17 residues. The DNA of the CDR3 is TGTGCCAGCTCACCACTCGTAGGCGGGAGGTTTTCCCATGAGCAGTTCTTC. This translates into CASSPLVGGRFSHEQFF.

This sequence joins TRBV19 and TRBJ1-5, with TRBD1 matching over 8 bases. The CDR3 totals 16 residues. V dropped 3 bases and J dropped 6; count of bases not matched to a gene: 10. Germline CDR1 is LNHDA and CDR2 is SQIVND (reference sequence). The CDR3: CASSINYQGAGQPQHF. The CDR3, as DNA: TGTGCCAGTAGTATCAACTACCAGGGGGCTGGTCAGCCCCAGCATTTT.

The CDR3 loop is CATMGGANTGELFF. The CDR3 DNA sequence: TGCGCCACCATGGGGGGGGCGAACACCGGGGAGCTGTTTTTT. This chain joins TRBV5-1 and TRBJ2-2, with TRBD2 identical over 7 bases. Unmatched junction bases numbered 5, after V lost 9 bases and J lost 0 bases. This CDR3 is built from 14 residues. Germline V gives CDR1 SGHRS, CDR2 YFSETQ.

This clone appeared a single time. This chain links TRBV6-6 with TRBJ1-1; 7 bases are a match to TRBD1. The length of the CDR3 is 14 residues. The junction had 12 bases not matched to a gene; V was cut back by 8 bases and J by 6 bases. The germline CDR1 and CDR2 sequences are MNHNY and SVGAGI (reference sequence). The CDR3 DNA follows: TGTGCCAGCGCCCAAAGACAGGGAGTCCCTGAAGCTTTCTTT. Residues: CASAQRQGVPEAFF.

The chain employs TRBV10-3 and TRBJ1-2; D is undetermined. Germline CDR1 is ENHRY and CDR2 is SYGVKD. V gave up 4 bases and J gave up 0 bases, with 12 bases separating them. The CDR3 runs to 15 residues. The CDR3, as DNA: TGTGCCATCAGTGCCGGACTGACTACTAACTATGGCTACACCTTC. Residues: CAISAGLTTNYGYTF.

The genes are TRBV5-1 and TRBJ1-1, with a tentative D call TRBD1 (5 bases). Germline loops: CDR1 SGHRS, CDR2 YFSETQ. Trimming left V 3 bases short and J 0 bases short, with 9 bases between. CDR3 length equals 14 residues. CDR3 DNA sequence: TGCGCCAGCAGCTACGACAGCATGAACACTGAAGCTTTCTTT. Translation gives CASSYDSMNTEAFF.

The chain recombines TRBV5-5 with TRBJ1-5; tentatively, D is TRBD1 (5 bases). This CDR3 has 14 residues. Germline V gene sequence: CDR1 SGHKS, CDR2 YYEKEE (reference sequence). V was shortened by 5 bases and J by 5 bases, with 14 bases between the two germline ends. For the CDR3, the DNA is TGTGCCAGCAGAACAGGACACGCTGATCAGCCCCAGCATTTT. Translation: CASRTGHADQPQHF. The whole variable domain, filled in from reference TRBV5-5 and TRBJ1-5, reads DAGVTQSPTHLIKTRGQQVTLRCSPISGHKSVSWYQQVLGQGPQFIFQYYEKEERGRGNFPDRFSARQFPNYSSELNVNALLLGDSALYLCASRTGHADQPQHFGDGTRLSIL.

The sample holds a few counts of this clone. This rearrangement joins TRBV18 to TRBJ1-2, with a weak D call TRBD1 (5 bases). Germline V lookup: CDR1 KGHSH, CDR2 LQKENI. V lost 5 bases and J 5 bases, leaving 12 bases between the germline ends. This CDR3 comprises 13 residues. The CDR3 loop is CASSTIGGYGYTF. The DNA for the CDR3 is TGTGCCAGCTCAACTATTGGGGGGTATGGCTACACCTTC.

This clone showed up just once. The chain recombines TRBV5-4 with TRBJ2-1, with TRBD2 identical over 14 bases. V lost 2 bases and J lost 7; bases outside the gene matches: 2. CDR1 SGHNT and CDR2 YYREEE come from the germline V gene (reference sequence). The CDR3 is 15 amino acids. The CDR3 is CASSFGLAGGNEQFF. The DNA of the CDR3 is TGTGCCAGCAGCTTTGGACTAGCGGGAGGAAATGAGCAGTTCTTC.

This clone has a single count. The V gene is TRBV24-1, the J gene TRBJ2-2, with 8 positions matching TRBD1. The V and J ends lost 8 bases and 3 bases, in that order; junction bases with no gene match: 10. This CDR3 region has 16 residues. Germline lookup yields CDR1 KGHDR and CDR2 SFDVKD. This CDR3 reads CATKDRETPHTGELFF. CDR3 DNA sequence: TGTGCCACCAAGGACAGGGAGACACCCCACACCGGGGAGCTGTTTTTT.

This chain uses TRBV2 with TRBJ2-3; 8 bases map to TRBD2. V shed 5 bases, J shed 4 bases, and the junction held 5 bases outside the gene matches. Germline CDR1 and CDR2: SNHLY and FYNNEI. The CDR3 sequence is 14 residues long. CDR3 loop: CASSRGLGADTQYF. The CDR3 bases are TGTGCCAGCAGTCGGGGACTAGGGGCAGATACGCAGTATTTT.

This chain joins TRBV7-8 and TRBJ2-1; 7 positions match TRBD1. There are 12 residues in the CDR3. J lost 10 bases, V lost 5 bases, and 5 bases had no gene match. Germline lookup yields CDR1 SGHVS and CDR2 FQNEAQ. The CDR3: CASSPQGDEQFF. CDR3 DNA sequence: TGTGCCAGCAGCCCGCAGGGGGACGAGCAGTTCTTC.

V gene TRBV5-4 combines with J gene TRBJ2-1; TRBD2 matches at 11 bases. V lost 3 bases, J lost 6 bases, and 11 bases stayed unmatched. CDR1 and CDR2 from the germline V gene are SGHNT and YYREEE (reference sequence). The length of the CDR3 is 17 residues. CDR3 loop: CASSSGLAEAGSNEQFF. The CDR3 DNA is TGTGCCAGCAGCTCGGGACTAGCGGAGGCCGGGTCCAATGAGCAGTTCTTC.

V and J are TRBV2 and TRBJ1-5; D possibly corresponds to TRBD1 (5 bases). Between the trimmed V and J ends, which lost 0 bases and 6 bases, there was a span of 9 bases. This CDR3 spans 14 amino acids. In germline, CDR1 is SNHLY, CDR2 FYNNEI. CDR3 in DNA: TGTGCCAGCAGTGAAGCGGGGGGAAGTCAGCCCCAGCATTTT. Protein product: CASSEAGGSQPQHF. The variable domain in full, completed from reference TRBV2 and TRBJ1-5, reads EPEVTQTPSHQVTQMGQEVILRCVPISNHLYFYWYRQILGQKVEFLVSFYNNEISEKSEIFDDQFSVERPDGSNFTLKIRSTKLEDSAMYFCASSEAGGSQPQHFGDGTRLSIL.

The chain recombines TRBV6-5 with TRBJ2-3; 7 bases are shared with TRBD2. The CDR3 extends over 15 amino acids. Germline V gene lookup returns CDR1 MNHEY and CDR2 SVGAGI. The ends lost 5 bases at V and 2 bases at J; junction bases unmatched: 7. This chain's CDR3 is CASSTGGRDTDTQYF. Written as DNA, the CDR3 is TGTGCCAGCAGTACGGGCGGGAGAGACACAGATACGCAGTATTTT.